Listed here is a single T cell receptor beta chain. Its antigen remains unidentified. This entry comes from a study of CD8 T cells in Susac syndrome. Findings and limits, study-wide: The study recognized that its TCR sequencing and HLA analysis covered a relatively small number of individuals.

It was with random hexamers that about 0.45 to 1 ug RNA was reverse transcribed. Amplification of TCR beta CDR3 across 54 Vbeta and 13 Jbeta was performed with immunoSEQ multiplex PCR. A single record per CDR3 protein comes from TCRdb applying MiXCR to the immunoSEQ multiplex PCR reads. The sample includes some 150,000 distinct CDR3 sequences, approximately 94% of them seen just once. Sequencing of TCR beta drew on CD8+ and CD4+ T cells from blood. Healthy donors were controls matched for age and sex. The receptor comes from a human donor in good health. The specimen was CD4+ T cells from PBMCs.

The CDR3 region is CSSTSDSYEQYF. CDR3 bases: TGCAGCAGTACTAGCGACTCCTACGAGCAGTACTTC. The chain uses TRBV20-1 and TRBJ2-7; 7 nucleotides agree with TRBD2. CDR1 is DFQATT and CDR2 is SNEGSKA in the germline V gene (reference sequence). The CDR3 is 12 amino acids.